This T cell receptor (beta chain) was captured in a study of CXCR3-negative and CXCR3-positive naive CD8 T cells. Study results and limitations: Researchers report that CXCR3-positive naive cells carry more hydrophobic TRB CDR3s than CXCR3-negative naive cells.

Concerning this clonotype itself: What it binds is not known.

cDNA libraries for TRB were generated by 5' RACE incorporating UMI labels. TCRdb reprocessed the 5' RACE reads, with one entry per CDR3 protein and no DNA. Its table records around 80,000 distinct CDR3 sequences. This CDR3 is 15 amino acids long. The V gene's germline CDR1 is SGHVS and CDR2 FNYEAQ. The chain links TRBV7-6 to TRBJ1-5; TCRdb outputs TRBD1, but without DNA this stays unchecked. Material: naive CXCR3+ CD8+ T cells from blood. Subset of the sample: CD45RO-CCR7+CD27+CD95- naive CD8+ T cells expressing CXCR3 (TNR3+). The TCR originated in a human donor in good health. Some clones in this sample may be carry-over from other donors' samples. The CDR3 loop is CASSSGQGNDQPQHF.